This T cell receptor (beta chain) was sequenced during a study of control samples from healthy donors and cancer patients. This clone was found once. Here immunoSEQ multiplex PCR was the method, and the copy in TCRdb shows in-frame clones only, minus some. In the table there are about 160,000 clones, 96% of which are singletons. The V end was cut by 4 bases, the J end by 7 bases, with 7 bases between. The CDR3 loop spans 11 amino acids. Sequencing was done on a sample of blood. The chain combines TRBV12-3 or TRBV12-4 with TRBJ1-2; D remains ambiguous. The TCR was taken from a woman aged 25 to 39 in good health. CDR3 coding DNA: TGTGCCAGCAGTTCCCCCCTTGGCTACACCTTC. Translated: CASSSPLGYTF.